This T cell receptor beta chain was sequenced for a study of blood T cell repertoires in COVID-19. Study-wide background: Sites in the United States, Italy and Spain provided acute and convalescent COVID-19 samples. PBMCs, B-cell-depleted T cells, or T cells were the source of the cDNA or gDNA that made up the material.

After removal of 2 bases from V and 5 bases from J, the junction contained 11 bases not matched to a gene. CDR3 length equals 16 residues. Looked up from germline, CDR1 is MNHNS and CDR2 is SASEGT. Original analysis: Amplified reference gene primers provided the basis for estimating nucleated cell counts. Measured with immunoSEQ multiplex PCR; TCRdb has only the in-frame clones, and not every one. V and J calls and clone size are given by that table; D and trimming were obtained from the DNA. The sample lists 110,000 or so clones, around 90% occurring once. The chain couples TRBV6-1 to TRBJ2-7, with 8 bases fitting TRBD1. The sample was peripheral blood. This receptor was taken from a human donor in a cohort sampled during active COVID-19. The CDR3 DNA reads as TGTGCCAGCAGTGAACGGCGGACAGGGTTTGTAAACGAGCAGTACTTC. Translating gives CASSERRTGFVNEQYF.